This T cell receptor beta chain came from a study of cytomegalovirus exposure and HLA in healthy donors. Turning to the study itself: An early data release held some 85 million unique TCRs from HLA-typed donors.

Study-level results: In presence/absence analyses, roughly uniform sequencing depth across donors was assumed.

Germline V gene data show CDR1 as ENHRY and CDR2 as SYGVKD. J gave up 5 bases and V 10 bases, and 12 bases lay outside the gene matches. The CDR3 is 14 residues long. On this clone: Its matching antigen is unknown.

A multiplex PCR was run with 60 Vbeta primers and 13 Jbeta primers. Here immunoSEQ multiplex PCR was the method, and the copy in TCRdb shows in-frame clones only, minus some. Here the sample spans 95,000 to 150,000 clones, just over 15% being singletons. The chain uses TRBV10-3 and TRBJ2-7, with 9 positions matching TRBD2. Material: PBMCs. This receptor was obtained from a woman younger than 35 in good health and CMV-seronegative. CDR3 in amino acids: CATLTGTSTNEQYF. CDR3 nucleotide sequence: TGTGCCACCCTCACCGGGACTAGCACGAACGAGCAGTACTTC.